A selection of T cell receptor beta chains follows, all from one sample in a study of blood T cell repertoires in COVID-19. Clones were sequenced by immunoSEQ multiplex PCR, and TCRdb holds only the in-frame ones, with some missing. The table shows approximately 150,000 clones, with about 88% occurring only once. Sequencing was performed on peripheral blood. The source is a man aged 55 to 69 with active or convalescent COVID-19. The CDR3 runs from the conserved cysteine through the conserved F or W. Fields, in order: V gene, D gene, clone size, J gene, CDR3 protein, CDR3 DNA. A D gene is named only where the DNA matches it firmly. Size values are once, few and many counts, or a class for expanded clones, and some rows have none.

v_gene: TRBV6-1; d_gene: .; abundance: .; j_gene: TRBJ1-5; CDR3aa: CASSEWGDQPQHF; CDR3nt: TGTGCCAGCAGTGAATGGGGGGATCAGCCCCAGCATTTT
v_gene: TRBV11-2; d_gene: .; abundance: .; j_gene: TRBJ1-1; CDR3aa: CASSPTQGNTEAFF; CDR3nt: TGTGCCAGCAGCCCCACACAGGGGAACACTGAAGCTTTCTTT
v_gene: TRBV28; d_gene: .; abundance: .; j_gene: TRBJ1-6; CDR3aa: CASTGTVGNSPLHF; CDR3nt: TGTGCCAGCACCGGGACTGTAGGAAATTCACCCCTCCACTTT
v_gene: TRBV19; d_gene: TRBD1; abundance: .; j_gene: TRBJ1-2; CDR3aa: CASSPQGRTNYGYTF; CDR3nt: TGTGCCAGTAGTCCACAGGGGCGGACTAACTATGGCTACACCTTC
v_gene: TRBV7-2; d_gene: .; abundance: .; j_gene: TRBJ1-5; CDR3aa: CASTKGDQPQHF; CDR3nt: TGTGCCAGCACGAAGGGGGATCAGCCCCAGCATTTT
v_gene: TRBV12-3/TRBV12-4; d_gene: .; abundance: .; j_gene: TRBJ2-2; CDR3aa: CATTIDIGGELFF; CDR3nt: TGTGCCACTACGATAGATATCGGCGGGGAGCTGTTTTTT
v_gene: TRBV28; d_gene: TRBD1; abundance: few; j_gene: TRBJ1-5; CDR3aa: CASSYQGQGLNQPQHF; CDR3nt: TGTGCCAGCAGCTATCAAGGACAGGGCCTGAATCAGCCCCAGCATTTT
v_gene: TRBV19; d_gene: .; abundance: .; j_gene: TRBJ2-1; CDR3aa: CASSRTAGTFSEQFF; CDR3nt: TGTGCCAGTAGCCGGACAGCGGGGACATTTAGTGAGCAGTTCTTC
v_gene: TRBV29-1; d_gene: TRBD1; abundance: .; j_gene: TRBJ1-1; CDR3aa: CSVEDGAGGGQAFF; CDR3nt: TGCAGCGTTGAAGATGGAGCAGGGGGCGGTCAAGCTTTCTTT
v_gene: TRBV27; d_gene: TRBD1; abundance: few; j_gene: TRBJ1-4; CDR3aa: CASSLSSGGDEKLFF; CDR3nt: TGTGCCAGCAGTTTATCGTCAGGGGGCGATGAAAAACTGTTTTTT
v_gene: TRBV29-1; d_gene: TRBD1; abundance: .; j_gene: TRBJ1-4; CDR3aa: CSAAAGTGGEKLFF; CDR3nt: TGCAGCGCAGCCGCCGGGACAGGGGGAGAAAAACTGTTTTTT
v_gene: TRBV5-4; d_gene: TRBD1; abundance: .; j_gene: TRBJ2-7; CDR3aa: CASSQDRSGQYF; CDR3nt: TGTGCCAGCAGCCAGGACAGGTCCGGGCAGTACTTC
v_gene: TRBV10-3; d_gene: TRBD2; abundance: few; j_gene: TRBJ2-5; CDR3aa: CAISTVRGGGETQYF; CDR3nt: TGTGCCATCAGTACAGTGCGGGGGGGCGGTGAGACCCAGTACTTC
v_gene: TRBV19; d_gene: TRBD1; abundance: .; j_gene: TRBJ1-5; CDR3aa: CASSMPGQLNQPQHF; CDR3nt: TGTGCCAGTAGTATGCCGGGACAGCTAAATCAGCCCCAGCATTTT
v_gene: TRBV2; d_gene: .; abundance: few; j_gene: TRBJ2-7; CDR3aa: CASSGEYEQYF; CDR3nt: TGTGCCAGCAGTGGTGAGTACGAGCAGTACTTC
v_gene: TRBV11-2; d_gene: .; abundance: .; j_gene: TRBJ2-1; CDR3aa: CASSLAVGGYNEQFF; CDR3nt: TGTGCCAGCAGCTTAGCGGTGGGGGGTTACAATGAGCAGTTCTTC
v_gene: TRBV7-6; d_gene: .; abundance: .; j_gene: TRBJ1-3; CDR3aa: CASSQSGNTIYF; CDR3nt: TGTGCCAGCAGCCAGTCGGGAAACACCATATATTTT
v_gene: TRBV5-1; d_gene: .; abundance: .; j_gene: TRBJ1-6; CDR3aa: CASSYRGGSEPLHF; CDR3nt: TGCGCCAGCAGCTACCGGGGGGGCTCAGAACCCCTCCACTTT
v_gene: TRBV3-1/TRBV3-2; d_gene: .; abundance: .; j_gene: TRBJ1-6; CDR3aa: CASSPGTYFNSPLHF; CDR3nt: TGTGCCAGCAGCCCAGGGACATATTTTAATTCACCCCTCCACTTT
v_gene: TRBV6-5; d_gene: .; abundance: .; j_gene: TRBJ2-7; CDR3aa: CASSYGRGSYEQYF; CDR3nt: TGTGCCAGCAGTTACGGCAGGGGAAGCTACGAGCAGTACTTC
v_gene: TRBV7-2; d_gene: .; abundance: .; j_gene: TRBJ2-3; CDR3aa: CASSQDTQYTQYF; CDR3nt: TGTGCCAGCAGCCAAGACACCCAATATACGCAGTATTTT
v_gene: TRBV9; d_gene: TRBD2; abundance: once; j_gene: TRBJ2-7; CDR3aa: CASSLGLAGVSSEQYF; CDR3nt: TGTGCCAGCAGCTTGGGACTAGCGGGAGTCTCATCCGAGCAGTACTTC
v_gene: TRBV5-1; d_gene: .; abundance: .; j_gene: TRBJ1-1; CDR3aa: CASSTLERLNTEAFF; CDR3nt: TGCGCCAGCAGCACCCTGGAGAGGCTGAACACTGAAGCTTTCTTT
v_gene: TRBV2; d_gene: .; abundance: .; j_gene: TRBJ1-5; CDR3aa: CASRTDTSQPQHF; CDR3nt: TGTGCCAGCAGGACGGACACAAGTCAGCCCCAGCATTTT
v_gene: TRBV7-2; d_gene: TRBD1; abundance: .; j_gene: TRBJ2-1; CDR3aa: CASSPGQGTYNEQFF; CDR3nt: TGTGCCAGCAGCCCCGGACAGGGGACCTACAATGAGCAGTTCTTC
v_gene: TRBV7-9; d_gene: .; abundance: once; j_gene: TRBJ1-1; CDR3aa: CASSLSTGRADEAFF; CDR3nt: TGTGCCAGCAGCTTATCCACAGGGAGGGCAGATGAAGCTTTCTTT
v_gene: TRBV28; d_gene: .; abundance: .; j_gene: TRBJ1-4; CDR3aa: CASIPGGVVEKLFF; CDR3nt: TGTGCCAGCATACCGGGGGGAGTGGTTGAAAAACTGTTTTTT
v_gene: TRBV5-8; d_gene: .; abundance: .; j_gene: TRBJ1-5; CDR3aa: CASRYRTVSNQPQHF; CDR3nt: TGTGCCAGCAGATATCGGACAGTTAGCAATCAGCCCCAGCATTTT
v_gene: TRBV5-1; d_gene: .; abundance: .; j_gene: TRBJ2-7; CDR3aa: CASSLGTDYEQYF; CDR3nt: TGCGCCAGCAGCTTGGGCACAGACTACGAGCAGTACTTC
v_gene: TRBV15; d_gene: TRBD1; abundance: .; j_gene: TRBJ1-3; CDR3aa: CATSKDRELWGNTIYF; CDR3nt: TGTGCCACCAGCAAGGACAGGGAGTTGTGGGGAAACACCATATATTTT
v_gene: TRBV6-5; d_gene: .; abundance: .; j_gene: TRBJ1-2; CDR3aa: CASSYSKTVYGYTF; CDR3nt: TGTGCCAGCAGTTACTCTAAAACAGTATATGGCTACACCTTC
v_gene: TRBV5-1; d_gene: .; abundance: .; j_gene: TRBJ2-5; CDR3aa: CASSLAGGETQYF; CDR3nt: TGCGCCAGCAGCTTGGCAGGGGGGGAGACCCAGTACTTC
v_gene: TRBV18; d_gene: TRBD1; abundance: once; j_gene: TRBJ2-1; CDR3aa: CASSPWGTGGDNEQFF; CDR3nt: TGTGCCAGCTCCCCCTGGGGGACAGGGGGCGACAATGAGCAGTTCTTC
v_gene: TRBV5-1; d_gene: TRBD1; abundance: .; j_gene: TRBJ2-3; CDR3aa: CASSLGTGGGDTQYF; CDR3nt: TGCGCCAGCAGCTTGGGGACAGGGGGTGGAGATACGCAGTATTTT
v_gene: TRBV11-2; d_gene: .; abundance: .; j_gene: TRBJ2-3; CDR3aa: CASSLDRGTDTQYF; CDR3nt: TGTGCCAGCAGCTTAGACAGGGGCACAGATACGCAGTATTTT
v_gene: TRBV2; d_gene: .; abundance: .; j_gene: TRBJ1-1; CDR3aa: CATRNEGASTEAFF; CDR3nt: TGTGCCACCAGGAACGAGGGCGCGAGCACTGAAGCTTTCTTT
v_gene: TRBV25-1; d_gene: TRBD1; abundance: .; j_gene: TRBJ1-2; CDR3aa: CASSPTGTERYYGYTF; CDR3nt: TGTGCCAGCAGTCCAACCGGGACAGAGCGATACTATGGCTACACCTTC
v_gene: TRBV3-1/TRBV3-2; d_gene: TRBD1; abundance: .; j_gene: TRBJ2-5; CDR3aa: CASSQATGGGEETQYF; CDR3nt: TGTGCCAGCAGCCAGGCTACAGGGGGCGGGGAAGAGACCCAGTACTTC
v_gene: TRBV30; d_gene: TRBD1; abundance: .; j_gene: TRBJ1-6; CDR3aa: CAWSVLLLGTGNSPLHF; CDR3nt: TGTGCCTGGAGTGTACTCCTGTTAGGGACAGGGAATTCACCCCTCCACTTT
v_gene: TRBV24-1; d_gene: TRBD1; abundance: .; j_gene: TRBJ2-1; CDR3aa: CATSDPDRVGRNEQFF; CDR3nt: TGTGCCACCAGTGACCCGGACAGGGTGGGTAGGAATGAGCAGTTCTTC
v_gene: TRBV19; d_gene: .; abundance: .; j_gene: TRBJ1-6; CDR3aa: CASYSGQNNSPLHF; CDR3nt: TGTGCCAGTTATTCTGGACAGAATAATTCACCCCTCCACTTT
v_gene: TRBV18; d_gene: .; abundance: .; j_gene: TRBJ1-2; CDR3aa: CASSPTTGHYGYTF; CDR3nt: TGTGCCAGCTCGCCAACAACAGGGCACTATGGCTACACCTTC
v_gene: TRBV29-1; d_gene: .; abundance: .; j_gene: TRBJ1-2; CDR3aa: CSSSGGDYGYTF; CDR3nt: TGCAGCTCGTCGGGGGGCGACTATGGCTACACCTTC
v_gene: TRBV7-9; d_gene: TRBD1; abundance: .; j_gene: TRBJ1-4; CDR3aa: CASSLRTGTTNEKLFF; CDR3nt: TGTGCCAGCAGCCTCCGGACAGGCACAACTAATGAAAAACTGTTTTTT
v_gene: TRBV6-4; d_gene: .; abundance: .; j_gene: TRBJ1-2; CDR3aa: CASRGGDYGYTF; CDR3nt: TGTGCCAGCAGGGGAGGGGACTATGGCTACACCTTC
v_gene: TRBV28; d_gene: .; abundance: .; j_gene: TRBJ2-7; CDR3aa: CASSGQLYEQYF; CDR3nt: TGTGCCAGCAGCGGACAGCTCTACGAGCAGTACTTC
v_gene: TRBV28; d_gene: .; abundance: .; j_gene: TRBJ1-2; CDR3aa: CASSLAEGSLFGYTF; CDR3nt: TGTGCCAGCAGTTTAGCGGAGGGATCCCTTTTTGGCTACACCTTC
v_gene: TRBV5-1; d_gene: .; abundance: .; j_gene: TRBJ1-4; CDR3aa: CASSLTGGEKLFF; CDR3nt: TGCGCCAGCAGCTTGACGGGAGGAGAAAAACTGTTTTTT
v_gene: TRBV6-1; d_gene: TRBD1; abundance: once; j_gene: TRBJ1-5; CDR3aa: CASSDRQGAGNQPQHF; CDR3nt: TGTGCCAGCAGTGATCGACAGGGGGCGGGCAATCAGCCCCAGCATTTT
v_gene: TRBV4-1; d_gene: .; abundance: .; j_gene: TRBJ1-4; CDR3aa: CASSQEGPSGPTQTVSVKKLFF; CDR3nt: TGCGCCAGCAGCCAAGAGGGCCCAAGCGGCCCAACGCAGACGGTCTCAGTGAAAAAACTGTTTTTT
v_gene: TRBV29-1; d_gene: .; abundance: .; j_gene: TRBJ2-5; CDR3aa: CSGGQSETQYF; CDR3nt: TGCAGCGGCGGACAGTCAGAGACCCAGTACTTC
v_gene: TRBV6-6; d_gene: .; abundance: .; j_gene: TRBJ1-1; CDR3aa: CASSRAGYSGTEAFF; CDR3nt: TGTGCCAGCAGTCGGGCAGGGTATAGTGGAACTGAAGCTTTCTTT
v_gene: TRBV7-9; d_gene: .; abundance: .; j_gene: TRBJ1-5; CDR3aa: CASSSQGLGNQPQHF; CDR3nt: TGTGCCAGCAGTTCACAGGGTTTGGGCAATCAGCCCCAGCATTTT
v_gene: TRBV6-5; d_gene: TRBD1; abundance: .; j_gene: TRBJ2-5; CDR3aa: CASRVGTGRQETQYF; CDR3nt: TGTGCCAGCAGAGTCGGGACAGGTCGTCAAGAGACCCAGTACTTC
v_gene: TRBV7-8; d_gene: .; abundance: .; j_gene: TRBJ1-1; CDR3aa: CASSLASDNTEAFF; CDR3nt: TGTGCCAGCAGCTTAGCTTCAGATAACACTGAAGCTTTCTTT
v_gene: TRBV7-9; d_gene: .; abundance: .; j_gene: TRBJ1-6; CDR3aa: CASSFGTSNNSPLHF; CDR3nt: TGTGCCAGCAGCTTCGGGACATCCAATAATTCACCCCTCCACTTT
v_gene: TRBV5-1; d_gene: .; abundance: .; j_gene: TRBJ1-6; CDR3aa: CASSLGQPSYNSPLHF; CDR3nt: TGCGCCAGCAGCCTTGGACAGCCCTCCTATAATTCACCCCTCCACTTT
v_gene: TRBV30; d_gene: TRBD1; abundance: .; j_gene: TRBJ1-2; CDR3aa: CAWKNAGTGSSYGYTF; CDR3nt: TGTGCCTGGAAAAACGCCGGGACAGGGAGTTCCTATGGCTACACCTTC